This TCR beta chain was captured in a study of blood T cells in healthy people across ages. Trimming stripped 5 bases from V and 11 bases from J, with 16 bases between. Per the germline V gene, CDR1 is SGHTS and CDR2 is YDEGEE. This CDR3 spans 12 amino acids. Primed by a sample-barcoded 5' primer and a J-beta primer mix, a second PCR proceeded for roughly 7 to 11 cycles. Each CDR3 protein is one row after TCRdb ran MiXCR on the 5' RACE reads. The data contain 1,800,000 or so distinct CDR3 sequences, around 42% of them seen just once; the ten biggest clones take up under 25%. This clonotype was seen only a few times.

The chain has TRBV5-8 and TRBJ1-1; tentatively, D is TRBD1 (5 bases). Material: blood. The sequence derives from a human donor in good health. Here the CDR3 DNA reads TGTGCCAGCAGAACGGGACGCCAAGGGGCTTTCTTT. Encoded protein: CASRTGRQGAFF.